This TCR beta chain was captured by sequencing in a study of T cell responses to AZD1222 COVID-19 vaccine. Study-level results: White British donors predominated, females outnumbered males, and clonal diversity was possibly underestimated. Among spike-specific TCRs, nearly half reportedly target unmutated variant regions. Spike-specific TCR depth and breadth grew after two AZD1222 doses. Repertoire sampling was restricted to post-peak T cell response timepoints.

CDR3 length: 15 amino acids. J was trimmed by 3 bases and V by 0 bases; bases with no gene match: 5. Germline V gene sequence: CDR1 GTSNPN, CDR2 SVGIG (reference sequence). As to this clone: The antigen remains unidentified.

Sequencing used immunoSEQ multiplex PCR; TCRdb keeps in-frame clones, though not all of them. The sample includes 75,000 to 100,000 clones, under 90% of them seen just once. This TCR came from an adult in good health. The V and J genes are TRBV30 and TRBJ2-7; 10 bases align to TRBD1. The specimen comprised peripheral blood, sampled on day 0 of AZD1222 vaccination. CDR3 nucleotide sequence: TGTGCCTGGAGTGTACCGGGGACAGGGGTCTACGAGCAGTACTTC. Amino acid sequence: CAWSVPGTGVYEQYF.